This TCR beta chain was recorded in a study of T cells in Graves' hyperthyroidism and ophthalmopathy. Study results and caveats: Researchers report that a 13 V-J model separated ophthalmopathy from stable hyperthyroidism. Most expanded thyroid clonotypes above 0.001 also appeared in blood.

TCR beta CDR3 regions were amplified from RNA transcripts. Primed by the HTBI set, a first-round RT-PCR was run on the TCR CDR3. TCRdb re-called the multiplex PCR reads with MiXCR, one entry per CDR3 protein. This table holds 370,000 or so distinct CDR3 sequences, 20% to 30% found once. Hyperthyroidism was newly diagnosed in patients aged 18 to 65 (duration under 2 months). The germline gives CDR1 MNHEY, CDR2 SVGEGT. V shed 7 bases and J shed 0 bases, with 9 bases lying between them. CDR3 length: 13 amino acids. This clonotype was seen only a few times. What it binds is unknown. Sequencing used blood. The rearrangement uses TRBV6-2 or TRBV6-3 and TRBJ1-1; D is ambiguous. The TCR was taken from a man aged 45 to 65 with Graves' hyperthyroidism. The CDR3 reads CASTTDVNTEAFF. Written as DNA, the CDR3 is TGTGCCAGCACTACGGACGTGAACACTGAAGCTTTCTTT.